The rows below give T cell receptor beta chains drawn from one sample of a study of CD8 T cells in ankylosing spondylitis. TCRdb re-derived calls from the 5' RACE reads in MiXCR, one entry per CDR3 protein. The sample includes over 100,000 distinct CDR3 sequences, 6% to 8.5% of them seen just once. Input material: blood, either unsorted or a sorted T cell fraction (not recorded which). These receptors were obtained from a male donor with ankylosing spondylitis or in good health (not recorded which). CDR3s include the opening cysteine and the closing phenylalanine or tryptophan.

v_call	j_call	cdr3_aa
TRBV20-1	TRBJ2-1	CRAPAPSGGSKGSYNEQFF
TRBV20-1	TRBJ2-1	CSVISGYNEQFF
TRBV20-1	TRBJ2-7	CSSFGRGNIYEQYF
TRBV20-1	TRBJ1-1	CSARVDSQAFF
TRBV14	TRBJ1-3	CASSPSSSGNTIYF
TRBV5-1	TRBJ2-7	CASSLQGGNEQYF
TRBV29-1	TRBJ2-2	CSVVVRDTGELFF
TRBV3-1	TRBJ2-7	CASSLGSGGSYEQYF
TRBV20-1	TRBJ2-1	CSASLLAGDLNEQFF
TRBV12-3/TRBV12-4	TRBJ2-1	CASSGGDKSSYNEQFF
TRBV12-3/TRBV12-4	TRBJ1-1	CASRRLTGGFVAFF
TRBV27	TRBJ2-7	CASTQAGASPSYEQYF
TRBV5-1	TRBJ1-3	CASSLQGAGNTIYF
TRBV7-3	TRBJ2-3	CASSFGGKGGDTQYF
TRBV20-1	TRBJ2-1	CSARENYRERQFF
TRBV7-9	TRBJ1-5	CASSLGFQPQHF
TRBV12-3/TRBV12-4	TRBJ1-2	CASSWAPLYGYTF
TRBV5-1	TRBJ1-5	CASSLLPTGGLSNQPQHF
TRBV11-2	TRBJ2-1	CASRKSGSYNEQFF
TRBV6-2/TRBV6-3	TRBJ2-3	CASHGSRGRTDTQYF
TRBV2	TRBJ2-1	CASSVTSGVEQFF
TRBV5-1	TRBJ2-3	CASSLAGPRFTDTQYF
TRBV7-6	TRBJ2-3	CASSLGPPHTDTQYF
TRBV9	TRBJ2-2	CASSVGPTSNGELFF